This TCR beta chain came from a study of T cells in women clearing cervical HPV infection. The germline V gene encodes CDR1 ENHRY and CDR2 SYGVKD. This CDR3 has 11 amino acids. Turning to this clone: The CDR3 goes on 3 residues after the read ends, and that part is filled in from the germline J gene.

Libraries were prepared by immunoSEQ multiplex PCR; TCRdb keeps only in-frame clonotypes and omits some of them. The table lists about 30,000 clones. The receptor was derived from a woman between 18 and 75 years old with a cervical HPV16 infection that either progressed to CIN3+ or cleared (not recorded which). The V and J genes are TRBV10-3 and TRBJ2-2; TRBD1 might be the D (5 bases). The sequenced sample was blood buffy coat. The CDR3 DNA, read in part, is TGTGCCAGTTCTGGGGCCAACGTG. This encodes CASSGANV. The whole CDR3 region reads CASSGANVLFF.